This TCR beta chain was retrieved from a study of CD8+ T cells in alopecia areata (dated by TCRdb to between 2018 and 2020). General notes on the study: Treated patients were enrolled in an open-label pilot trial of oral tofacitinib at 5 to 10 mg twice daily for moderate-to-severe alopecia areata. Patients stayed on tofacitinib for 6 to 18 months and then had 6 months of follow-up off drug so that delayed response and recurrence could be assessed. The SALT score, which quantifies the percentage of affected scalp surface area, was used to measure disease severity in treated patients. In both human patients and the C3H/HeJ mouse model, the study applied high-throughput TCRbeta sequencing to look at T cell clonal expansion in alopecia areata. In humans, TCRbeta sequencing was performed on scalp tissue and on sorted CD4+ and CD8+ peripheral blood T cells from healthy controls and from patients with patchy or totalis/universalis alopecia areata. Biopsies were taken from tofacitinib-treated patients at baseline and at 4 and 24 weeks of treatment, and a later scalp biopsy was taken in several of the tofacitinib-treated patients. Clonality in the scalp was compared among normal scalp (n=4), patchy alopecia areata scalp (n=8), and alopecia totalis/universalis scalp (n=8). RNA was extracted with the PAXgene miRNA kit for fixed scalp, the miRNeasy kit for PBMCs, and the RNeasy kit for mouse skin. TCRbeta CDR3 regions were amplified by immunoSEQ multiplex PCR with 35 Vbeta forward and 13 Jbeta reverse primers.

The library was built by means of the immunoSEQ multiplex PCR assay. For TCR sequencing, RNA was extracted from every sample and reverse transcribed into cDNA to serve as template. First-strand cDNA was synthesized with SuperScript III using a 2:1 mix of oligo-dT and random hexamers. Amplification bias was assessed with a synthetic immune receptor repertoire, and residual bias was removed computationally. As for the original processing: Raw reads were preprocessed for error removal, and CDR3 was defined according to IMGT conventions as running from the conserved cysteine to phenylalanine. Clonality was calculated as 1 minus Shannon entropy normalized by log2 of the number of productive unique TCRs. CD4 or CD8 identity of scalp clones was inferred by cross-referencing scalp TCRbeta sequences with sorted blood CD4 and CD8 repertoires. Entries here come from immuneACCESS through TCRdb and include only in-frame sequences with V and J called. Some clones fail to appear in such tables; in the studies checked, an unresolved V gene covers under half of the shortfall, and the cause of the remainder is unknown. The V and J calls and clone size were taken over from that table, and D and trimming were inferred from the DNA. The sample table lists some 42,000 clones, roughly 92% of them with a count of one. Under 20% of the sample rests with the top ten.

The germline V gene gives CDR1 as MGHRA and CDR2 as YSYEKL. Inclusive of the bounding cysteine and phenylalanine, the CDR3 is 14 residues long. Only the CDR3 DNA is retained, 42 bases long and in frame from the first base. In the case of this clone: Its specific antigen is unknown. Per-nucleotide qualities are absent, and no much larger clonotype sits a single base away.

Overall study results and their limits: Compared with normal scalp, lesional scalp had higher clonality and more expanded CD8+ clones, particularly in alopecia totalis/universalis, a pattern that suggests antigenic drive. Because the treated cohort was small and had just a single nonresponder, larger studies are needed to establish links between baseline CD8+ expansion and response. Scalp TCR repertoire analysis is complicated because resident alphabeta T cells in normal human skin are also sequenced, whereas mouse skin is dominated by gammadelta T cells. Scalp clonality and the number of expanded CD8+ clones among the top 100 scalp clones were significantly decreased by tofacitinib. Many expanded lesional clones persisted in scalp and blood during tofacitinib treatment, which may partly explain relapse after stopping treatment. TCR sequences shared between patients were less clear than in mice, possibly partly because of HLA diversity in the patient population.

This sample's time point label indicates: less than 30 weeks on oral tofacitinib. The sample's treatment or condition label, in plain terms: oral pan-JAK inhibitor, 5-10 mg twice daily. From alopecia areata patients, peripheral blood was collected along with lesional scalp punch biopsies. PBMCs were isolated by density centrifugation and stained for CD3, CD4 and CD8, and CD4+ and CD8+ T cells were sorted on a FACSAria. The chain couples TRBV4-1 to TRBJ2-5; 8 central bases correspond to TRBD1. The J call may be incorrect, as the DNA end agrees better with TRBJ2-7. The receptor was isolated from a human donor with alopecia areata. The specimen comprised CD8+ T cells sorted from blood, sampled at week 24, from a patient treated with tofacitinib. The CDR3 protein is CASSPQGVSYEQYF. The nucleotide sequence is given as TGCGCCAGCAGCCCACAGGGGGTATCCTACGAGCAGTACTTC.